This T cell receptor beta chain came from a study of cytomegalovirus exposure and HLA in healthy donors. The junction had 9 bases not matched to a gene; V was cut back by 8 bases and J by 5 bases. CDR3 length: 14 amino acids. CDR1 and CDR2 from the germline V gene are MNHEY and SVGAGI. Findings of the study overall: While the bulk of TCR sequences proved rare, some public TCRs turned up in many donors. A list of around 160 TCR beta chains associated with cytomegalovirus was given.

Note on this clone: Antigen: not known.

Measured with immunoSEQ multiplex PCR; TCRdb has only the in-frame clones, and not every one. The sample has approximately 170,000 clones, around 85% seen once; the top ten hold more than 15%. This rearrangement joins TRBV6-5 to TRBJ1-1; 9 bases agree with TRBD1. This receptor was taken from a young man in good health and CMV-seropositive. Source material: PBMCs. The DNA for the CDR3 is TGTGCCAGCGGACAGGGGAGGGCGAGGACTGAAGCTTTCTTT. Encoded protein: CASGQGRARTEAFF.